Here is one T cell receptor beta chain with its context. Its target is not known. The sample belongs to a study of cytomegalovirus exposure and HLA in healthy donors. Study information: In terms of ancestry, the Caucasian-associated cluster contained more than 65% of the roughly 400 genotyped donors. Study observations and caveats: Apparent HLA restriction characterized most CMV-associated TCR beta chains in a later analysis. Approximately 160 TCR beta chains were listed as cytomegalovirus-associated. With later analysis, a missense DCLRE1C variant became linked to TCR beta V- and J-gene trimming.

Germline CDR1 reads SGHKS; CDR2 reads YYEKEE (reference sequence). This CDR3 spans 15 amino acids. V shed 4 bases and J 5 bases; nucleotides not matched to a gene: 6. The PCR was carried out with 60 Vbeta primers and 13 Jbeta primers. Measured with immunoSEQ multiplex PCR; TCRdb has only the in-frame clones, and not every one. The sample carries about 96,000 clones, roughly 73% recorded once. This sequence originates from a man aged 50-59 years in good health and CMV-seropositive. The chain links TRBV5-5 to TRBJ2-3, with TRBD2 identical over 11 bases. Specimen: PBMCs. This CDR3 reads CASSKVAGGQDTQYF. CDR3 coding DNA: TGTGCCAGCAGCAAAGTAGCGGGGGGGCAAGATACGCAGTATTTT.